The TCR beta chain under discussion was sequenced for a study of CXCR3-negative and CXCR3-positive naive CD8 T cells. With UMI labels, 5' RACE was used to prepare the TRB cDNA libraries. TCRdb re-called the 5' RACE reads and catalogs CDR3 proteins one per entry, DNA excluded. The table for this sample gives under 65,000 distinct CDR3 sequences. The CDR3 runs 12 residues. Germline loops: CDR1 DFQATT, CDR2 SNEGSKA (reference sequence). The source of this sequence is a human donor in good health. Some clones in this sample may be carry-over from other donors' samples. The sequenced sample consisted of memory CD8+ T cells from blood. The chain uses TRBV20-1 and TRBJ1-1; the D call from TCRdb, TRBD1, cannot be confirmed without DNA. The CDR3 is CSARQAGGKAFF.